This entry features one T cell receptor beta chain sequence. The authors' processing: From reference gene primer amplification, estimates of nucleated cell counts were derived. The data were produced by immunoSEQ multiplex PCR, yet TCRdb's version contains in-frame clones alone and is incomplete. From that table come the V and J calls and clone size; the DNA was used to work out D and trimming. The sample includes 100,000 or so clones, 85% of them seen just once. Losses at the gene ends were 5 bases for V and 2 bases for J; bases not matched to a gene: 9. This CDR3 spans 16 amino acids. Germline loops: CDR1 SGHNT, CDR2 YENEEA. The data were obtained in a study of blood T cell repertoires in COVID-19. Study overall: Acute and convalescent COVID-19 samples came from the United States, Italy and Spain. T cells, B-cell-depleted T cells, or PBMCs supplied cDNA or gDNA.

Specimen: peripheral blood. This clonotype was sampled from a woman in her sixties or seventies with active or convalescent COVID-19. V gene TRBV11-3 combines with J gene TRBJ2-7; 10 positions match TRBD2. The CDR3: CASSVSSGTSAYEQYF. CDR3 bases: TGTGCCAGCAGCGTCTCTTCCGGGACTAGCGCCTACGAGCAGTACTTC.